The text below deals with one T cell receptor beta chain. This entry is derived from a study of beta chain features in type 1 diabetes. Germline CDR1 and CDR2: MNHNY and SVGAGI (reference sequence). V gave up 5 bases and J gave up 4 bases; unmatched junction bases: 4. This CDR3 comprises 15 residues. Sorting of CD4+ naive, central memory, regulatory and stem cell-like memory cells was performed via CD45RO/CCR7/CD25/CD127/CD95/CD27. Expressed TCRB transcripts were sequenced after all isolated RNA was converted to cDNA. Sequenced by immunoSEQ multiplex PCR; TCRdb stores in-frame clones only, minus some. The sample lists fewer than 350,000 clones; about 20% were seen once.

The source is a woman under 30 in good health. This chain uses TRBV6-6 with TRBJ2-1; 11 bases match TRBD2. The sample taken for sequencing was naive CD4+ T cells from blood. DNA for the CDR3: TGTGCCAGCAGTCCCGGGACTAGCGGATACAATGAGCAGTTCTTC. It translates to CASSPGTSGYNEQFF.